This T cell receptor beta chain was recorded in a study of blood T cells in healthy people across ages (dated by TCRdb to about 2015). Background on the whole study: In model experiments, template switching captured about one uniquely barcoded TCR beta cDNA molecule for every two T cells. To track age-related changes in TCR beta repertoire diversity, the study relied on deep sequencing normalized with unique cDNA molecular identifiers. The donors were split into four age groups: young (average around 16 years), middle-aged (about 40), aged (over 55) and long-lived (under 90). The study analyzed two additional independent replicas of 1 million unique cDNA reads from the same blood draw for two donors, one aged 18 to 30 and one aged 80 or older. To avoid experimental bias, donors of different ages were distributed randomly across sequencing lanes. On the study overall, not on this receptor specifically: Compared with the aged group, more naive CD4+ T cells, fewer expanded clones and increased TCR diversity were shown by the long-lived group, suggesting age selection. Observed TCR beta diversity per million T cells fell roughly linearly with age, and a significant reduction was already apparent by age around 36. Because the CMV infection status of the donors was unknown, age-related changes in expanded clonotypes may potentially have been confounded. Conclusive comparison of naive and antigen-experienced compartments was prevented by the profiling of bulk unsorted PBMCs. A strong correlation was found between observed TCR beta diversity and the percentage of naive T cells measured by flow cytometry. Estimates of total diversity based on one million sequenced T cells were regarded as lower bounds and as underestimates.

The CDR3, cysteine through phenylalanine, is 15 amino acids long. Only the CDR3 DNA stays, 45 bases, in frame from base 1. The germline V gene gives CDR1 as MNHEY and CDR2 as SVGEGT. Libraries were built with 5' RACE. Data came from an Illumina HiSeq 2500. A second PCR of roughly 7 to 11 cycles was performed with a sample-barcoded 5' primer and a J-beta primer mix. A unique molecular identifier was introduced onto each TCR beta cDNA molecule by a template-switch 5' adaptor carrying 12 random nucleotides. Each sample yielded at least 3 million CDR3-containing paired-end reads. First-strand cDNA was synthesized from all RNA with the Mint cDNA synthesis kit, primed by a TRBC-specific oligonucleotide. Following uracil-DNA glycosylase treatment, all cDNA underwent a first 18-cycle PCR with the universal primers M1SS and BC2_uni_R. In the original analysis: Each sample was normalized by randomly selecting 1 million high-quality reads, each carrying a distinct molecular identifier. Reads sharing molecular identifiers were discarded rather than binned into consensus sequences. MiTCR, with a Q25 quality threshold and the strictest error-elimination algorithm, was used for CDR3 identification, clonotype clustering and error correction. A nonparametric unseen species model using Euler transformation provided a lower-bound estimate of total TCR beta diversity. TCRdb reprocessing: public reads trimmed at Q25 with fastp, clones called with MiXCR, in-frame beta chains kept. Rows matching on CDR3 protein sequence are summarized as one entry with the most common DNA and genes. These V and J calls rely on TCRdb rather than the paper's analysis. This sample comprises some 790,000 distinct CDR3 sequences, under 30% of them detected only once. Together, the top ten hold 15% to 20% of the sample.

Donors were 40 or so systemically healthy Caucasian individuals from Russia aged roughly 6 to 90 years. Each donor gave around 9 milliliters of peripheral blood, collected into EDTA-treated Vacutainer tubes. Ficoll-Paque density-gradient centrifugation was used to isolate PBMCs, with at least 7 million per sample. Trizol reagent was used to extract total RNA from the PBMCs, yielding at least 6 micrograms per sample. For every donor, flow cytometry on a PBMC aliquot measured the percentage of naive CD45RAhigh/CD27high T cells. As to this clonotype: The antigen this receptor binds is unknown. Being one base from a much bigger clone, this may be a read error.

The sequencing sample was made of blood. This clonotype originated in an elderly woman in good health. This chain joins TRBV6-2 or TRBV6-3 to TRBJ1-1; the D gene lacks a confident call. The DNA reads as follows: TGTGCCGGCAGTTACCCACTGGGAGGCAACACTGAAGCTTTCTTT. Its protein is CAGSYPLGGNTEAFF.